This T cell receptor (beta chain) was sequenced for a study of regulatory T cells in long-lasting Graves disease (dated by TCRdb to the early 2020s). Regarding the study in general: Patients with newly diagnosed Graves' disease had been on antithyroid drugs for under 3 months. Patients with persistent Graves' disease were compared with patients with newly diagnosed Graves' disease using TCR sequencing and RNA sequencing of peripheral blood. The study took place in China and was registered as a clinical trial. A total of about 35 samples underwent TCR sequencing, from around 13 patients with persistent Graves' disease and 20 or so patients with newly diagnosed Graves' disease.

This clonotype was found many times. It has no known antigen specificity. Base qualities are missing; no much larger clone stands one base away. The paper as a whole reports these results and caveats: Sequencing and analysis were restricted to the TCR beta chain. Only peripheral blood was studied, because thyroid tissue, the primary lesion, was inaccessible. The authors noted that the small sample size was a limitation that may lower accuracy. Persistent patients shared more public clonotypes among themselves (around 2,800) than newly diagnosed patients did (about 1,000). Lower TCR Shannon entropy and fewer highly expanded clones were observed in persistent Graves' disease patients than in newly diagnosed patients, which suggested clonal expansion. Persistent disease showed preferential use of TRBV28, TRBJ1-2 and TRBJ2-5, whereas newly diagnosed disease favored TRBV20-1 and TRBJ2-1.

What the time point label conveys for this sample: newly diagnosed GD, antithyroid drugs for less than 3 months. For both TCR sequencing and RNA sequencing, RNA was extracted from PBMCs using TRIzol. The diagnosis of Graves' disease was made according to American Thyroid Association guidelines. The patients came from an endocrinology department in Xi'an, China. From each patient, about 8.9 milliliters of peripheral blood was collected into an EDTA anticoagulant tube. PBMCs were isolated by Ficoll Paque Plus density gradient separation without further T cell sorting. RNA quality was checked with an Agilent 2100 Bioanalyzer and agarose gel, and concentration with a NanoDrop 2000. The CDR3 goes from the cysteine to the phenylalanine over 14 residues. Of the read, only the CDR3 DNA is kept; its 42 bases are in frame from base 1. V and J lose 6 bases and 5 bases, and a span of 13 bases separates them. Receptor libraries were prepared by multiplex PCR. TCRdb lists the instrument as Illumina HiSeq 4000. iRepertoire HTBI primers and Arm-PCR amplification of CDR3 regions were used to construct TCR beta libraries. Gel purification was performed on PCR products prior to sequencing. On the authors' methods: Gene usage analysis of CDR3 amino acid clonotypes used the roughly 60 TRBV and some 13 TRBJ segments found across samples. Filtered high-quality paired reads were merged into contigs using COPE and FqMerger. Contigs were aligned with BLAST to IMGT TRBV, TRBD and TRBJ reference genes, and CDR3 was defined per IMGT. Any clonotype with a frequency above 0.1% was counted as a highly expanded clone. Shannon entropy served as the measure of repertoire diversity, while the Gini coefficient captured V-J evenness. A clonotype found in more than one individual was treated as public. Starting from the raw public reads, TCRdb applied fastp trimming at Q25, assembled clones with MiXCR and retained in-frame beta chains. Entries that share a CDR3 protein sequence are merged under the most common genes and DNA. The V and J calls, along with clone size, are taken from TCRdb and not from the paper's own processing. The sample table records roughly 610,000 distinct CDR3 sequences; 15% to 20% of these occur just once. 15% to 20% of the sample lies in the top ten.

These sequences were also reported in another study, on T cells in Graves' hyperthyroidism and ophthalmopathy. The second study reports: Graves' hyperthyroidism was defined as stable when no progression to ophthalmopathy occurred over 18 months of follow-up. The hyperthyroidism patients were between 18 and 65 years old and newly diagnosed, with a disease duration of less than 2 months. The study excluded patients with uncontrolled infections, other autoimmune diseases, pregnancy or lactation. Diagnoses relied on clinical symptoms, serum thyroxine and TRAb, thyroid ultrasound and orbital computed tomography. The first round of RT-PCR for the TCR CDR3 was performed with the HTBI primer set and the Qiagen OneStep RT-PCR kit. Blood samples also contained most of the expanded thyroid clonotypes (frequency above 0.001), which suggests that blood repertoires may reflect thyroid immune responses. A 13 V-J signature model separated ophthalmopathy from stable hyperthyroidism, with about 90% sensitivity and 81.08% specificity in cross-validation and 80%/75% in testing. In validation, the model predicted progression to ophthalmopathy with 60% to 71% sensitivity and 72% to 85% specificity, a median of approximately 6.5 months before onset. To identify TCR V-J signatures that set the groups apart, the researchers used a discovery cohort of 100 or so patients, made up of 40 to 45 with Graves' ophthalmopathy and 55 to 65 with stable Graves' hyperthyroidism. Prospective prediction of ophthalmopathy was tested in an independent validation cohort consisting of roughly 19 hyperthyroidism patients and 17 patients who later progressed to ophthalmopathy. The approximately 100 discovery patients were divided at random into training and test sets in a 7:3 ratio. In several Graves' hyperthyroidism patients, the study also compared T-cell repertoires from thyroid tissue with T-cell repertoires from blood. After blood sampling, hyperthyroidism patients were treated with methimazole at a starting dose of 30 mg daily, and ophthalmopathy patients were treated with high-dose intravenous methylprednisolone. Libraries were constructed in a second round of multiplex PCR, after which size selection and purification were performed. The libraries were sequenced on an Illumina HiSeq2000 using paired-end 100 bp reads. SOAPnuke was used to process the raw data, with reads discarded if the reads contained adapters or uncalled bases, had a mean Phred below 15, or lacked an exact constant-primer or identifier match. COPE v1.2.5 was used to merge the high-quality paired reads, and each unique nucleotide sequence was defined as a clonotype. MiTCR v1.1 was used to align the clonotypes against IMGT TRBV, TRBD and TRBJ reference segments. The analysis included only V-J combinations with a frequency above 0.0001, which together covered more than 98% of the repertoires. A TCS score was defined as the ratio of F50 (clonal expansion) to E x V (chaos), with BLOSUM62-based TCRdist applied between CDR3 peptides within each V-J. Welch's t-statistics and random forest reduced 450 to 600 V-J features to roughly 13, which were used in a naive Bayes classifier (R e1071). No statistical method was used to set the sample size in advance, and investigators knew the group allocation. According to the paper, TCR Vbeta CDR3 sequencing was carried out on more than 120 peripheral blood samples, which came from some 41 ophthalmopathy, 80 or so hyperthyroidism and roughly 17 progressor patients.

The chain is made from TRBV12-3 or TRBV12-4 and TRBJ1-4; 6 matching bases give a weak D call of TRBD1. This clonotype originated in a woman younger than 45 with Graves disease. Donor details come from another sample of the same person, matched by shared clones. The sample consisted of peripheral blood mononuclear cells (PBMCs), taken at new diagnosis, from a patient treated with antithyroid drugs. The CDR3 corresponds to CASSLGAENEKLFF. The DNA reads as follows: TGTGCCAGCAGCCTGGGGGCGGAGAATGAAAAACTGTTTTTT.